This T cell receptor beta chain derives from a study of cytomegalovirus exposure and HLA in healthy donors. About the study: Out of 398 genotyped donors, less than 85% belonged to the Caucasian-associated ancestry cluster.

Vbeta (60) and Jbeta (13) primers were used in the PCR. Assay used: immunoSEQ multiplex PCR; TCRdb lists only in-frame clones, some missing. The sample lists roughly 200,000 clones, 80% occurring once. The V gene end was trimmed by 3 bases and the J gene end by 4 bases; junction bases not matched to a gene: 9. The germline V gene encodes CDR1 MNHEY and CDR2 SMNVEV (reference sequence). This CDR3 is 15 amino acids long. The V and J genes are TRBV27 and TRBJ2-7; 7 bases line up with TRBD2. The source is a man aged 35-49 years in good health and CMV-seronegative. Material: PBMCs. DNA for the CDR3: TGTGCCAGCAGTTTCGAGGCAGGACTAGGGTACGAGCAGTACTTC. Amino acids: CASSFEAGLGYEQYF.